These 27 T cell receptor beta chains were sequenced from one sample in a study of T cells after yellow fever vaccination. TCRdb re-analysed the 5' RACE reads in MiXCR, keeping a single row per CDR3 protein. The data hold under 300,000 distinct CDR3 sequences, with 10% to 15% observed a single time. This specimen consisted of CD4+ T cells sorted from PBMCs, obtained 45 days after the yellow fever booster vaccination. The origin of the receptors is a man younger than 45 who received the YFV17D yellow fever vaccine.

This clonotype was picked up a small number of times. V and J are TRBV28 and TRBJ2-3; 13 nucleotides align to TRBD2. Germline V gene data show CDR1 as MDHEN and CDR2 as SYDVKM. J lost 0 bases, V lost 6 bases, and 6 bases had no gene match. The CDR3 has 17 residues. DNA of the CDR3: TGTGCCAGCAGACCCCAGGGACTAGCGGGGAGCACAGATACGCAGTATTTT. This gives the protein CASRPQGLAGSTDTQYF.

This clonotype was observed a handful of times. The rearrangement joins TRBV7-2 to TRBJ2-7; the match to TRBD2 covers 10 bases. V lost 6 bases to trimming and J lost 3 bases; unmatched junction nucleotides: 5. The CDR3 extends over 14 amino acids. Germline V gives CDR1 SGHTA, CDR2 FQGNSA. This CDR3 reads CASSTIAGGYEQYF. CDR3 sequence (DNA): TGTGCCAGCAGTACCATAGCGGGAGGCTACGAGCAGTACTTC.

The rearrangement joins TRBV7-2 to TRBJ2-7, with D perhaps given as TRBD1 or TRBD2 (5 bases each). This CDR3 contains 15 residues. Trimming took off 5 bases at V and 6 bases at J, with 20 bases between the two ends. Per germline, CDR1 SGHTA and CDR2 FQGNSA. CDR3 DNA sequence: TGTGCCAGCAGCCGCACCCGGACGGGGCCGTCCGAGCAGTACTTC. Its protein is CASSRTRTGPSEQYF.

J is TRBJ2-2 and V is TRBV5-1; TRBD1 agrees at 9 bases. The length of the CDR3 is 15 residues. The germline V gene encodes CDR1 SGHRS and CDR2 YFSETQ. V lost 4 bases and J lost 3; bases outside the gene matches: 4. CDR3 loop: CASSRDRVDTGELFF. The CDR3 DNA sequence: TGCGCCAGCAGCAGGGACAGGGTGGACACCGGGGAGCTGTTTTTT.

There are a few counts of this clonotype. This sequence joins TRBV12-3 or TRBV12-4 and TRBJ2-7; D might be TRBD2 (6 bases). V dropped 5 bases and J dropped 0 bases, with 11 bases sitting between them. There are 14 residues in the CDR3. CDR3 in DNA: TGTGCCAGCAGTCCACGGGACTTCTCCTACGAGCAGTACTTC. It encodes CASSPRDFSYEQYF.

V usage is TRBV20-1 and J usage is TRBJ2-4; D possibly corresponds to TRBD2 (5 bases). The germline V gene encodes CDR1 DFQATT and CDR2 SNEGSKA (reference sequence). The V gene lost 7 bases and the J gene lost 3 bases, with 28 bases spanning the gap. This CDR3 region has 18 residues. The CDR3 here is CSVTWLAERSWGKNIQYF. DNA of the CDR3: TGCAGTGTCACCTGGCTGGCGGAGCGGAGCTGGGGCAAAAACATTCAGTACTTC.

The V and J genes are TRBV15 and TRBJ2-7, with 8 nucleotides matching TRBD2. The germline CDR1 and CDR2 sequences are LNHNV and YYDKDF (reference sequence). The CDR3 runs to 13 residues. V trimming: 3 bases; J trimming: 4 bases; junction bases outside the gene matches: 2. The CDR3 here is CATSRTSAYEQYF. The CDR3 coding sequence is TGTGCCACCAGCAGGACTAGCGCGTACGAGCAGTACTTC. Filled out from reference TRBV15 and TRBJ2-7, the complete variable domain reads DAMVIQNPRYQVTQFGKPVTLSCSQTLNHNVMYWYQQKSSQAPKLLFHYYDKDFNNEADTPDNFQSRRPNTSFCFLDIRSPGLGDTAMYLCATSRTSAYEQYFGPGTRLTVT.

The rearrangement uses TRBV12-3 or TRBV12-4 and TRBJ2-7; 7 bases match TRBD2. The CDR3 has 16 amino acids. V lost 3 bases to trimming and J lost 7 bases; unmatched junction nucleotides: 15. The CDR3 sequence is CASSFWAGGRVREQYF. Here the CDR3 DNA reads TGTGCCAGCAGTTTTTGGGCCGGCGGGAGAGTGAGGGAGCAGTACTTC.

This clonotype was seen only a few times. The rearrangement links TRBV7-2 to TRBJ2-5, with D unclear. The CDR3 contains 13 residues. Trimming took 4 bases from V and 3 from J, leaving 9 bases between them. Germline-derived CDR1 and CDR2 are SGHTA and FQGNSA. CDR3 sequence reads: CASSSHIEETQYF. DNA of the CDR3: TGTGCCAGCAGCTCCCACATCGAAGAGACCCAGTACTTC.

A note on this clonotype: One base away lies a much larger clone, so this may be a sequencing read error. The chain joins TRBV10-3 to TRBJ2-2, with D unresolved. The germline V gene encodes CDR1 ENHRY and CDR2 SYGVKD. The length of the CDR3 is 15 residues. V was cut by 4 bases and J by 4 bases, with 13 bases left in between. The DNA of the CDR3 is TGTGCCATCAGTGGTGACTCGGAGAGCACCGGGGAGCTGTTTTTT. This gives the protein CAISGDSESTGELFF.

The chain recombines TRBV18 with TRBJ1-4, with no clear D. CDR3 length: 14 amino acids. V shed 2 bases and J shed 2 bases, with 6 bases lying between them. From germline, CDR1 is KGHSH and CDR2 LQKENI. DNA for the CDR3: TGTGCCAGCTCACCAAGGGAGACTAATGAAAAACTGTTTTTT. This codes for CASSPRETNEKLFF.

Here the CDR3 reads CSAGGTGGTYEQYF. Here the CDR3 DNA reads TGCAGCGCCGGGGGGACAGGGGGTACCTACGAGCAGTACTTC. The chain employs TRBV29-1 and TRBJ2-7, with TRBD1 matching 11 bases. With 7 bases clipped from V and 2 bases from J, the junction kept 7 bases outside the gene matches. Germline lookup yields CDR1 SQVTM and CDR2 ANQGSEA. CDR3 length: 14 residues.

CDR3 bases: TGCGCCAGCAGCTACGCCCGGGACTCCTACGAGCAGTACTTC. It translates to CASSYARDSYEQYF. The chain recombines TRBV4-3 with TRBJ2-7; maybe TRBD2 (5 bases). Germline-derived CDR1 and CDR2 are LGHNA and YSLEER. CDR3 size: 14 residues. V lost 5 bases and J 0 bases, leaving 11 bases between the germline ends.

This clonotype was found once. The chain uses TRBV9 and TRBJ2-2; the match to TRBD2 covers 7 bases. From germline, CDR1 is SGDLS and CDR2 YYNGEE. The CDR3 covers 16 residues. Trimming at V came to 4 bases and at J to 1 base, leaving 7 bases not matched to a gene. The DNA for the CDR3 is TGTGCCAGCAGCCCGCGAGCGGGAATGAACACCGGGGAGCTGTTTTTT. This codes for CASSPRAGMNTGELFF.

The V call is TRBV7-2, the J call TRBJ2-5; no reliable D call. With 3 bases removed from V and 2 bases from J, the gap between germline ends came to 7 bases. The CDR3 spans 13 residues. The germline gives CDR1 SGHTA, CDR2 FQGNSA. The CDR3 here is CASSLTNQETQYF. Written as DNA, the CDR3 is TGTGCCAGCAGCTTGACAAATCAAGAGACCCAGTACTTC.

This clonotype has only a few counts. V usage is TRBV19 and J usage is TRBJ2-1; no clear D. Between the trimmed V and J ends, which lost 5 bases and 4 bases, there was a span of 12 bases. Germline V lookup: CDR1 LNHDA, CDR2 SQIVND (reference sequence). This CDR3 is built from 14 residues. The chain's CDR3 is CASSSGFKYNEQFF. The CDR3 coding sequence is TGTGCCAGTAGTTCAGGTTTTAAATACAATGAGCAGTTCTTC.

This clonotype was counted only a few times. V and J are TRBV15 and TRBJ2-3; D uncertain. Trimming left V 3 bases short and J 2 bases short, with 15 bases between. The germline CDR1 and CDR2 sequences are LNHNV and YYDKDF (reference sequence). The CDR3 spans 16 residues. The CDR3 bases are TGTGCCACCAGCAGGGCCCCAAGTACGTTCACAGATACGCAGTATTTT. It specifies CATSRAPSTFTDTQYF. The full variable domain, completed using reference TRBV15 and TRBJ2-3, is DAMVIQNPRYQVTQFGKPVTLSCSQTLNHNVMYWYQQKSSQAPKLLFHYYDKDFNNEADTPDNFQSRRPNTSFCFLDIRSPGLGDTAMYLCATSRAPSTFTDTQYFGPGTRLTVL.

The chain employs TRBV7-2 and TRBJ2-1; the D gene is possibly TRBD2 (5 bases). The germline V gene encodes CDR1 SGHTA and CDR2 FQGNSA. The ends were cut back, 3 bases at V and 0 bases at J, with 12 bases in the middle. The CDR3 contains 16 residues. The CDR3 DNA reads TGTGCCAGCAGCTTTTTAGGACTGAGCTCCTACAATGAGCAGTTCTTC. Translating it yields CASSFLGLSSYNEQFF.

There are a few counts of this clonotype. The V and J genes are TRBV2 and TRBJ2-1; no reliable D call. V was cut by 4 bases and J by 6 bases, with 4 bases left in between. The CDR3 runs 11 residues. Germline V gene data show CDR1 as SNHLY and CDR2 as FYNNEI. CDR3 nucleotides: TGTGCCAGCAGTGCGGTCAATGAGCAGTTCTTC. Translating it yields CASSAVNEQFF.

V gene TRBV28 combines with J gene TRBJ1-2; TRBD1 aligns across 7 bases. V lost 5 bases to trimming and J lost 4 bases; unmatched junction nucleotides: 7. The CDR3 spans 14 residues. CDR1 and CDR2 from the germline V gene are MDHEN and SYDVKM. The CDR3 bases are TGTGCCAGCAGTGTACAACAGGGGATCTATGGCTACACCTTC. Protein sequence: CASSVQQGIYGYTF.

This clonotype was seen at least ten times. V is TRBV5-5 and J is TRBJ2-1, with TRBD1 as a possible D gene (6 bases). CDR1 and CDR2 from the germline V gene are SGHKS and YYEKEE (reference sequence). CDR3 length equals 17 residues. Trimming removed 2 bases at V and 6 bases at J, with 21 bases between. DNA of the CDR3: TGTGCCAGCAGCTTATACACCCAAAGGGGGTTCTTCAATGAGCAGTTCTTC. This encodes CASSLYTQRGFFNEQFF.

This chain connects TRBV5-3 to TRBJ1-5, with TRBD1 as a possible D gene (5 bases). TRBV5-3 is reported as an ORF; its role is uncertain. V was shortened by 0 bases and J by 16 bases, with 26 bases between the two germline ends. This CDR3 is 16 amino acids long. DNA for the CDR3: TGTGCCAGAAGCTTGGTTGAGGACACTCAATCTTTCCTGTGTCATTTT. This encodes CARSLVEDTQSFLCHF.

There are a few counts of this clonotype. This chain uses TRBV15 with TRBJ2-1; tentative D call: TRBD2 (6 bases). This CDR3 has 13 residues. V was clipped by 3 bases and J by 8 bases, with 11 bases between them. In germline, CDR1 is LNHNV, CDR2 YYDKDF (reference sequence). The CDR3 loop reads CATSRNSGDEQFF. The CDR3 DNA follows: TGTGCCACCAGCAGGAATTCGGGGGATGAGCAGTTCTTC.

The J gene is TRBJ1-1, the V gene TRBV7-8; D is possibly TRBD1 (5 bases). The V end was cut by 3 bases, the J end by 4 bases, with 9 bases between. The germline V gene encodes CDR1 SGHVS and CDR2 FQNEAQ. The CDR3 is 13 residues long. Written as DNA, the CDR3 is TGTGCCAGCAGCTTCCGACAGTCCACTGAAGCTTTCTTT. Residues: CASSFRQSTEAFF.

This clonotype was picked up a small number of times. The V call is TRBV7-2, the J call TRBJ2-6; TRBD2 might be the D (6 bases). CDR1 is SGHTA and CDR2 is FQGNSA in the germline V gene. This CDR3 comprises 17 residues. Trimming left V 2 bases short and J 0 bases short, with 11 bases between. As DNA, the CDR3 is TGTGCCAGCAGCTTAACGACGGGGGTCTCTGGGGCCAACGTCCTGACTTTC. This encodes CASSLTTGVSGANVLTF. The complete variable domain, with remaining parts taken from reference TRBV7-2 and TRBJ2-6, reads GAGVSQSPSNKVTEKGKDVELRCDPISGHTALYWYRQSLGQGLEFLIYFQGNSAPDKSGLPSDRFSAERTGGSVSTLTIQRTQQEDSAVYLCASSLTTGVSGANVLTFGAGSRLTVL.

This clonotype was found a few times. This chain links TRBV10-3 with TRBJ2-7, with no clear D. The V gene's germline CDR1 is ENHRY and CDR2 SYGVKD. The ends were cut back, 6 bases at V and 1 base at J, with 16 bases in the middle. The CDR3 runs to 15 residues. The CDR3 bases are TGTGCCATCAGCCCCGCCGGCGTTGGTTCCTACGAGCAGTACTTC. Translated: CAISPAGVGSYEQYF.

This clonotype turned up a few times. This chain joins TRBV3-1 and TRBJ1-6; D not resolved. V gave up 4 bases and J gave up 8 bases, with 12 bases separating them. Per germline, CDR1 LGHDT and CDR2 YNNKEL (reference sequence). This CDR3 has 14 residues. This chain's CDR3 is CASSPDGWDSPLHF. The CDR3 nucleotides are TGTGCCAGCAGCCCCGATGGATGGGATTCACCCCTCCACTTT.